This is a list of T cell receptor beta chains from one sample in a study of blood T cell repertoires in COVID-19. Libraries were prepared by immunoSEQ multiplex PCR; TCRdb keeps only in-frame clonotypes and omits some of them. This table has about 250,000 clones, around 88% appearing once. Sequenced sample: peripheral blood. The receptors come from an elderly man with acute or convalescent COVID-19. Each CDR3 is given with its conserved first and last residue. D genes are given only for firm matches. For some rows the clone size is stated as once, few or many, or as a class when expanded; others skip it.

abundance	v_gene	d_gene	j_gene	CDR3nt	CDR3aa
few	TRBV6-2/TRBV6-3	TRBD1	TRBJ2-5	TGTGCCAGCAGTTCGACAGGGGTGCCTTGGCGGGAGACCCAGTACTTC	CASSSTGVPWRETQYF
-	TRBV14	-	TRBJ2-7	TGTGCCAGCAGCCAAGGGGACTTACAGGTCACCTACGAGCAGTACTTC	CASSQGDLQVTYEQYF
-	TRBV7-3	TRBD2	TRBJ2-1	TGTGCCAGCAGCCCAGTAGCGGGAGCCCATGAGCAGTTCTTC	CASSPVAGAHEQFF
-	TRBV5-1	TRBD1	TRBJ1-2	TGCGCCAGCAGCTTGGGGGACAGGGATTCTAACTATGGCTACACCTTC	CASSLGDRDSNYGYTF
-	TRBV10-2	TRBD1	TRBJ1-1	TGCGCCAGCAGTGAAACCGGACAGGGGGTCTTTTACACTGAAGCTTTCTTT	CASSETGQGVFYTEAFF
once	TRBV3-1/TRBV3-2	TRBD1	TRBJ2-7	TGTGCCAGCAGCTTAAGACAGGGTAGTAAGGAGCAGTACTTC	CASSLRQGSKEQYF
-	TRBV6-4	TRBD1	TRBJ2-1	TGTGCCAGCAGTCAGGGACAGGGTGCCTACAATGAGCAGTTCTTC	CASSQGQGAYNEQFF
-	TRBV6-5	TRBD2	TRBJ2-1	TGTGCCAGCAGTTATGGGCTAGCGGGAACGGGAGAGCAGTTCTTC	CASSYGLAGTGEQFF
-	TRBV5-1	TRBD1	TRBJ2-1	TGCGCCAGCAGCGGGGGACAGGGCTACAATGAGCAGTTCTTC	CASSGGQGYNEQFF
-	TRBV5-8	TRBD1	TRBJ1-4	TGTGCCAGCAGCGGCCCGGACAGGGGGCGCGAAAAACTGTTTTTT	CASSGPDRGREKLFF